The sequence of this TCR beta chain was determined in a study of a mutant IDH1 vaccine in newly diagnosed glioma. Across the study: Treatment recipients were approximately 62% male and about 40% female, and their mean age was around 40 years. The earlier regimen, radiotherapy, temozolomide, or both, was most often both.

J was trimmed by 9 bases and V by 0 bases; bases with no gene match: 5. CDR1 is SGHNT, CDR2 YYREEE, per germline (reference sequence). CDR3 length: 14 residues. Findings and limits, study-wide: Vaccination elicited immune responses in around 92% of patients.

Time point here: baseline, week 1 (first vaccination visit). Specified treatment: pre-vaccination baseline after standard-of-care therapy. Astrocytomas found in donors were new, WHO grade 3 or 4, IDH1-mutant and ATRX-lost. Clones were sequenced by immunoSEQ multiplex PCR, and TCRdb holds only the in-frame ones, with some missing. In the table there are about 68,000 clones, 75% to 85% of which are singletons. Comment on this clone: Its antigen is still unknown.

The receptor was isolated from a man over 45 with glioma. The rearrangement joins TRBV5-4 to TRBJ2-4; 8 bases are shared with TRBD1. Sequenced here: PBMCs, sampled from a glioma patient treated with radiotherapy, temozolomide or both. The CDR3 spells CASSLDQGAGIQYF. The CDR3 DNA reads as TGTGCCAGCAGCTTGGATCAGGGGGCGGGCATTCAGTACTTC.